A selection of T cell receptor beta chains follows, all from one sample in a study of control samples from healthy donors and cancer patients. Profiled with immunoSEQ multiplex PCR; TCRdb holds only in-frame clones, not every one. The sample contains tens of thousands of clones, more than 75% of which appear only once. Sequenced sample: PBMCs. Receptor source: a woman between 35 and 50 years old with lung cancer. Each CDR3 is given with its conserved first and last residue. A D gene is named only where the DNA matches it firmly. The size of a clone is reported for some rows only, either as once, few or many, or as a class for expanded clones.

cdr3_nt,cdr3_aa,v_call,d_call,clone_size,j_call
TGTGCCAGCAGTGATTCGAACTATGGCTACACCTTC,CASSDSNYGYTF,TRBV25-1,NA,NA,TRBJ1-2
TGTGCCAGCAGCTTCAGGGGGGGCGATATCGGTGAGCAGTTCTTC,CASSFRGGDIGEQFF,TRBV7-9,NA,NA,TRBJ2-1
TGTGCCAGCAGCCAAGATGCTGGGCAGGGGATTGATGAGCAGTTCTTC,CASSQDAGQGIDEQFF,TRBV4-2,NA,NA,TRBJ2-1
TGTGCCAGTAGTATGATCCATGCAGGGGCCCCCGAAGAGACCCAGTACTTC,CASSMIHAGAPEETQYF,TRBV19,NA,NA,TRBJ2-5
TGCAGCGTTTTGGACAGTAATGAAAAACTGTTTTTT,CSVLDSNEKLFF,TRBV29-1,NA,NA,TRBJ1-4
TGTGCCACCCAGAGGGGAGCGGGGGCTACAGATACGCAGTATTTT,CATQRGAGATDTQYF,TRBV6-5,TRBD2,NA,TRBJ2-3
TGTGCCAGTAGTATAGCAGGGGCAGATACGCAGTATTTT,CASSIAGADTQYF,TRBV19,NA,once,TRBJ2-3
TGTGCCAGCAGCTTGGGACAGGCTAGCTCCTACGAGCAGTACTTC,CASSLGQASSYEQYF,TRBV11-3,TRBD1,once,TRBJ2-7
TGTGCCAGCAGTTACGAGAGGGAGCAGTACTTC,CASSYEREQYF,TRBV6-5,NA,once,TRBJ2-7
TGTGCCATCAGTGGAGGCAGATTTACAGATACGCAGTATTTT,CAISGGRFTDTQYF,TRBV10-3,NA,once,TRBJ2-3
TGCGCCAGCAGCTGGGACGGGAGGGATAGTGGCTACACCTTC,CASSWDGRDSGYTF,TRBV5-1,NA,NA,TRBJ1-2
TGCAGCGTTGGGCAGGGGGTCAATCAGCCCCAGCATTTT,CSVGQGVNQPQHF,TRBV29-1,TRBD1,NA,TRBJ1-5
TGTGCCAGCAGTTTAGTCCCCTACGAGCAGTACTTC,CASSLVPYEQYF,TRBV28,NA,NA,TRBJ2-7
TGTGCCAGCAGTAGGGGTCAGTGGAACACTGAAGCTTTCTTT,CASSRGQWNTEAFF,TRBV14,NA,once,TRBJ1-1
TGTGCCAGCAGCTTAGAGTTAACCGGGGAGCTGTTTTTT,CASSLELTGELFF,TRBV7-9,NA,NA,TRBJ2-2
TGCAGCGTCTCGACGGATAGCAATCAGCCCCAGCATTTT,CSVSTDSNQPQHF,TRBV29-1,NA,NA,TRBJ1-5
TGTGCCAGCAGTGAAGCTTCGAGGTTGCACGACGAGCAGTACTTC,CASSEASRLHDEQYF,TRBV6-1,NA,NA,TRBJ2-7
TGTGCCTGGAGGGTAATGCGTACCGAGCAGTTCTTC,CAWRVMRTEQFF,TRBV30,NA,NA,TRBJ2-1
TGTGCCAGCAGCCCGTCCGTGGGACAGGGCTACAATGAGCAGTTCTTC,CASSPSVGQGYNEQFF,TRBV13,TRBD1,NA,TRBJ2-1
TGTGCCAGCAGTTGGGAGGGAGCCCAGCATTTT,CASSWEGAQHF,TRBV28,NA,NA,TRBJ1-5
TGCGCCAGCAGCTTGAACCAGGGCTCTGGCTACACCTTC,CASSLNQGSGYTF,TRBV5-1,NA,NA,TRBJ1-2
TGTGCCAGCTCACCGGTAGACAGGTTTTCCTCTGGGGCCAACGTCCTGACTTTC,CASSPVDRFSSGANVLTF,TRBV18,NA,few,TRBJ2-6
TGCGCCAGCAGCTTGGAACAGGGGGCGCGGGAAAAACTGTTTTTT,CASSLEQGAREKLFF,TRBV5-1,TRBD1,NA,TRBJ1-4
TGTGCCAGGGGGTCTCAGGGCAGGACGGCTGAGCAGTTCTTC,CARGSQGRTAEQFF,TRBV27,NA,NA,TRBJ2-1
TGTGCCACCAAATTAGGGGCGAACACTGAAGCTTTCTTT,CATKLGANTEAFF,TRBV24-1,NA,NA,TRBJ1-1
TGTGCCAGCACCCCCGGGACAGGGTACGGCTACACCTTC,CASTPGTGYGYTF,TRBV6-5,TRBD1,NA,TRBJ1-2
TGTGCCAGCAGTTTAGTTTGGGGGGCCTACGAGCAGTACTTC,CASSLVWGAYEQYF,TRBV28,NA,NA,TRBJ2-7
TGTGCCAGCAGTTTAGCGGGGATAGAGACCCAGTACTTC,CASSLAGIETQYF,TRBV12-3/TRBV12-4,NA,NA,TRBJ2-5
TGTGCCAGTAGCGGTACAGGGAACACCGGGGAGCTGTTTTTT,CASSGTGNTGELFF,TRBV19,NA,NA,TRBJ2-2